These 3 T cell receptor beta chains share one sample of origin, sequenced in a study of cytomegalovirus exposure and HLA in healthy donors (dated by TCRdb to about 2017). Library construction relied on the immunoSEQ multiplex PCR assay. TCRdb's version of the immuneACCESS table is confined to in-frame rearrangements and falls short of the full clone set. An unresolved V gene accounts for under half of the shortfall where checked; the remainder is of unknown origin. The sample table lists about 160,000 clones, 91% of them with a count of one. The ten top clones hold about 2.9% of the sample. The sample was PBMCs. The origin of the receptors is a woman between 18 and 29 years old in good health and CMV-seropositive.

V and J are TRBV30 and TRBJ1-2, with D unresolved. The CDR3 is 17 residues long. Looked up from germline, CDR1 is GTSNPN and CDR2 is SVGIG (reference sequence). Trimming removed 1 base at V and 3 bases at J, with 21 bases between. CDR3 in DNA: TGTGCCTGGAGTGCGCTTGGTCCGTTGGGCGATGACTATGGCTACACCTTC. Translating it yields CAWSALGPLGDDYGYTF.

The CDR3 DNA reads as TGTGCCAGCAGCTCAGGACTCGGGGCAGATACGCAGTATTTT. Protein: CASSSGLGADTQYF. The J gene is TRBJ2-3, the V gene TRBV7-3; D possibly corresponds to TRBD2 (5 bases). Germline-derived CDR1 and CDR2 are SGHTA and FQGTGA. This CDR3 comprises 14 residues. V was trimmed by 4 bases and J by 4 bases, leaving 12 bases between them.

This clone was seen once. The rearrangement links TRBV27 to TRBJ1-1; D not certain. This CDR3 comprises 16 residues. Germline loops: CDR1 MNHEY, CDR2 SMNVEV (reference sequence). Trimming removed 0 bases from V and 2 bases from J, with 13 bases in between. The CDR3 spells CASSLSGGNINTEAFF. Written as DNA, the CDR3 is TGTGCCAGCAGTTTATCTGGCGGGAACATAAACACTGAAGCTTTCTTT.